A single sample is the source of the 14 T cell receptor beta chains below, sequenced in a study of cytomegalovirus exposure and HLA in healthy donors. The PCR was carried out with 60 Vbeta primers and 13 Jbeta primers. Here immunoSEQ multiplex PCR was the method, and the copy in TCRdb shows in-frame clones only, minus some. The sample consists of about 300,000 clones, 86% of them appearing once. The sequenced sample consisted of PBMCs. The receptors were sampled from a man aged 35-49 years in good health and CMV-seropositive.

This chain connects TRBV5-1 to TRBJ1-1; weak D call: TRBD1 (6 bases). This CDR3 is 13 amino acids long. The germline gives CDR1 SGHRS, CDR2 YFSETQ. The germline V and J ends were trimmed by 4 bases and 1 base, with 8 bases remaining between them. DNA for the CDR3: TGCGCCAGCAGCGCACAGGGGAACACTGAAGCTTTCTTT. Translating gives CASSAQGNTEAFF.

J is TRBJ2-7 and V is TRBV10-3, with TRBD2 matching over 7 bases. Germline CDR1 ENHRY, CDR2 SYGVKD. Trimming took 0 bases from V and 7 from J; bases not matched to a gene: 9. CDR3 length: 15 residues. The CDR3 nucleotides read TGTGCCATCAGTGAGTCTACTAGCGTCGAGGGAGAGCAGTACTTC. It translates to CAISESTSVEGEQYF.

The J gene is TRBJ1-1, the V gene TRBV25-1, with TRBD1 as a possible D gene (6 bases). The length of the CDR3 is 15 residues. V lost 3 bases to trimming and J lost 1 base, with 12 bases between them. CDR1 is MGHDK and CDR2 is SYGVNS in the germline V gene. The CDR3 nucleotides read TGTGCCAGCAGTGATGCGGACAGCGAGAACACTGAAGCTTTCTTT. As protein: CASSDADSENTEAFF. Supplemented by reference TRBV25-1 and TRBJ1-1, the full variable domain reads EADIYQTPRYLVIGTGKKITLECSQTMGHDKMYWYQQDPGMELHLIHYSYGVNSTEKGDLSSESTVSRIRTEHFPLTLESARPSHTSQYLCASSDADSENTEAFFGQGTRLTVV.

The CDR3 loop is CASSFTGLQETQYF. The DNA of the CDR3 is TGTGCCAGCAGCTTTACAGGTCTCCAAGAGACCCAGTACTTC. J is TRBJ2-5 and V is TRBV7-2; possibly TRBD1 for D (5 bases). The V and J ends lost 3 bases and 1 base respectively, with 9 bases between them. The CDR3 sequence is 14 residues long. Germline V gene sequence: CDR1 SGHTA, CDR2 FQGNSA.

V usage is TRBV19 and J usage is TRBJ2-7, with 8 nucleotides matching TRBD1. This CDR3 comprises 14 residues. Trimming removed 1 base from V and 7 bases from J; junction bases left unmatched: 6. CDR1 is LNHDA, CDR2 SQIVND, per germline (reference sequence). The CDR3 sequence is CASSIARGLGEQYF. In DNA, the CDR3 is TGTGCCAGTAGTATAGCCAGGGGGCTCGGGGAGCAGTACTTC.

This sequence joins TRBV6-1 and TRBJ1-5; TRBD1 might be the D (5 bases). This CDR3 spans 16 amino acids. V was trimmed by 2 bases and J by 0 bases, leaving 11 bases between them. Looked up from germline, CDR1 is MNHNS and CDR2 is SASEGT. The DNA of the CDR3 is TGTGCCAGCAGTGAATGGGGCGGGGATAGCAATCAGCCCCAGCATTTT. Its translation is CASSEWGGDSNQPQHF.

The rearrangement joins TRBV6-5 to TRBJ1-5; perhaps TRBD1 as D (5 bases). The CDR3 covers 15 residues. Trimming removed 6 bases from V and 0 bases from J, with 12 bases in between. Germline values: CDR1 MNHEY, CDR2 SVGAGI. DNA of the CDR3: TGTGCCAGCAGGAGGACACCAGATAGCAATCAGCCCCAGCATTTT. This encodes CASRRTPDSNQPQHF.

The chain recombines TRBV6-6 with TRBJ2-3; D possibly corresponds to TRBD1 (5 bases). The ends were cut back, 5 bases at V and 1 base at J, with 10 bases in the middle. The CDR3 sequence is 14 residues long. CDR1 and CDR2 from the germline V gene are MNHNY and SVGAGI (reference sequence). CDR3 DNA: TGTGCCAGCAGTCTCAGGACACGCACAGATACGCAGTATTTT. Translating it yields CASSLRTRTDTQYF.

V usage is TRBV25-1 and J usage is TRBJ1-3, with D perhaps matching TRBD1 (6 bases). Germline V CDR1 and CDR2: MGHDK, SYGVNS. The CDR3 totals 15 residues. The V gene lost 4 bases and the J gene lost 1 base, with 11 bases spanning the gap. The CDR3 here is CASSGRTVSGNTIYF. CDR3 nucleotides: TGTGCCAGCAGTGGGCGGACAGTTTCTGGAAACACCATATATTTT.

The chain uses TRBV6-1 and TRBJ2-5; D is uncertain. Trimming took off 5 bases at V and 5 bases at J, with 12 bases between the two ends. The CDR3 is made up of 13 amino acids. The germline V gene encodes CDR1 MNHNS and CDR2 SASEGT. The CDR3 reads CASSSQFGETQYF. In DNA form, the CDR3 reads TGTGCCAGCAGTTCCCAGTTCGGGGAGACCCAGTACTTC.

V and J are TRBV5-1 and TRBJ2-1, with a possible D match to TRBD1 (6 bases). V lost 5 bases, J lost 9 bases, and 15 bases lay in between. The CDR3 is 13 amino acids. Germline loops: CDR1 SGHRS, CDR2 YFSETQ. In nucleotides, the CDR3 is TGCGCCAGCAGTAGTCAGGGGACGGGTGAGCAGTTCTTC. This translates into CASSSQGTGEQFF.

The chain recombines TRBV20-1 with TRBJ1-2, with D uncertain. V was clipped by 4 bases and J by 8 bases, with 8 bases between them. There are 10 residues in the CDR3. The germline gives CDR1 DFQATT, CDR2 SNEGSKA (reference sequence). In nucleotides, the CDR3 is TGCAGTGCTAATTCCGCGGGCTACACCTTC. Its protein is CSANSAGYTF.

The chain combines TRBV29-1 with TRBJ1-1, with D perhaps matching TRBD1 (5 bases). Trimming shortened V by 4 bases and J by 4 bases, and 10 bases separated the two germline ends. The CDR3 is made up of 12 amino acids. Germline V gene sequence: CDR1 SQVTM, CDR2 ANQGSEA. The CDR3 loop reads CSVGSGGTEAFF. The CDR3 nucleotides are TGCAGCGTTGGGTCCGGGGGCACTGAAGCTTTCTTT.

This chain uses TRBV19 with TRBJ1-2; D is ambiguous. V was cut by 9 bases and J by 4 bases, with 9 bases left in between. The length of the CDR3 is 11 residues. CDR1 is LNHDA and CDR2 is SQIVND in the germline V gene (reference sequence). The CDR3 DNA reads as TGTGCCAGCAATCCAGGCTATGGCTACACCTTC. It specifies CASNPGYGYTF.